Sequencing of this T cell receptor (beta chain) was carried out in a study of blood T cell repertoires in COVID-19. About the research overall: T cells, B-cell-depleted T cells, or PBMCs supplied cDNA or gDNA.

The V end was cut by 1 base, the J end by 7 bases, with 17 bases between. CDR3 length: 16 residues. CDR1 is SGHTA, CDR2 FQGNSA, per germline. Some clones are missing from TCRdb's copy, which holds only in-frame ones; the method was immunoSEQ multiplex PCR. The sample holds 55,000 to 65,000 clones; 75% to 90% are singletons and the top ten take 25% to 35%. This clonotype was sampled from a man aged 60 to 75 with COVID-19, enrolled during active disease. Material for sequencing was peripheral blood. The chain carries TRBV7-2 and TRBJ1-5, with a weak D call TRBD1 (5 bases). In DNA, the CDR3 is TGTGCCAGCAGCTTAGACGGTACGGGGGTGCGCCAGCCCCAGCATTTT. It yields the protein CASSLDGTGVRQPQHF. The full variable domain, with the rest looked up from reference TRBV7-2 and TRBJ1-5, is GAGVSQSPSNKVTEKGKDVELRCDPISGHTALYWYRQSLGQGLEFLIYFQGNSAPDKSGLPSDRFSAERTGGSVSTLTIQRTQQEDSAVYLCASSLDGTGVRQPQHFGDGTRLSIL.